This passage covers 14 T cell receptor beta chains from one sample sequenced in a study of memory CD4+ T cells and cytomegalovirus serostatus (dated by TCRdb to between 2019 and 2020). Single viable CD3+CD4+CD8-CD45RO+ cells were sorted as memory CD4+ T cells on a FACSAria II. The library was prepared using the immunoSEQ multiplex PCR assay. TCRdb carries this immuneACCESS record with in-frame sequences only. Its versions omit some clonotypes, under half of them owing to an unresolved V gene in the studies checked, with the rest unexplained. The sample table lists some 54,000 clones, more than 70% of them with a count of one. Roughly 1.4% of the sample lies in the top ten. What was sequenced was memory CD4+ T cells from blood. These receptors came from an adult in good health and CMV-seropositive.

The rearrangement joins TRBV19 to TRBJ2-7; no firm D call. The CDR3 spans 16 residues. Germline CDR1 reads LNHDA; CDR2 reads SQIVND (reference sequence). The V end was cut by 4 bases, the J end by 0 bases, with 16 bases between. CDR3 DNA: TGTGCCAGTAGTACCGACTTGACTTCCTTCTCCTACGAGCAGTACTTC. As protein: CASSTDLTSFSYEQYF.

The genes are TRBV28 and TRBJ1-1, with 7 bases fitting TRBD1. The CDR3 runs to 14 residues. After removal of 2 bases from V and 5 bases from J, the junction contained 5 bases not matched to a gene. The germline gives CDR1 MDHEN, CDR2 SYDVKM. The CDR3: CASSLRTGTTEAFF. CDR3 sequence (DNA): TGTGCCAGCAGTTTACGGACAGGAACAACTGAAGCTTTCTTT.

This clone was found a few times. This chain links TRBV21-1 with TRBJ1-1. TRBV21-1 is marked as a pseudogene. CDR3 length: 11 residues. CDR3 coding DNA: TGTGCCACCGACCTCCGGATTGAAGCTTTCTTT. This encodes CATDLRIEAFF.

This clone was counted between two and nine times. V and J are TRBV6-5 and TRBJ1-2, with D perhaps matching TRBD1 (5 bases). Germline V lookup: CDR1 MNHEY, CDR2 SVGAGI. Trimming pared 5 bases from V and 7 bases from J, leaving 20 bases between. The CDR3 consists of 15 residues. The CDR3 region has the DNA TGTGCCAGCAGTCCCCTCGGGACGTTCGGGTTTGGCTACACCTTC. As protein: CASSPLGTFGFGYTF.

The CDR3: CASSLDTEAFF. The DNA of the CDR3 is TGTGCCAGCAGCTTGGATACTGAAGCTTTCTTT. The genes are TRBV5-6 and TRBJ1-1; no reliable D call. This CDR3 is built from 11 residues. Germline V gives CDR1 SGHDT, CDR2 YYEEEE. Trimming stripped 0 bases from V and 5 bases from J, with 2 bases between.

CDR3 region: CASSQGGLAGDNEQFF. CDR3 sequence (DNA): TGTGCCAGCAGCCAGGGGGGACTAGCGGGAGACAATGAGCAGTTCTTC. This rearrangement joins TRBV4-2 to TRBJ2-1; TRBD2 matches 14 bases. This CDR3 has 16 residues. Germline values: CDR1 LGHNA, CDR2 YNFKEQ. After removal of 3 bases from V and 5 bases from J, the junction contained 3 bases not matched to a gene.

The chain employs TRBV28 and TRBJ2-5, with D perhaps being TRBD1 or TRBD2 (5 bases each). The germline CDR1 and CDR2 sequences are MDHEN and SYDVKM. Trimming removed 3 bases at V and 4 bases at J, with 12 bases between. The CDR3 length is 14 residues. CDR3 protein: CASSLRRGVETQYF. CDR3 coding DNA: TGTGCCAGCAGTTTGCGTAGGGGAGTAGAGACCCAGTACTTC.

This chain uses TRBV18 with TRBJ1-2; D possibly corresponds to TRBD1 (5 bases). Germline V gene sequence: CDR1 KGHSH, CDR2 LQKENI. The CDR3 has 17 residues. Trimming removed 3 bases at V and 2 bases at J, with 19 bases between. CDR3 bases: TGTGCCAGCTCACCCAACCCCAGCGGGGCAGGGAACTATGGCTACACCTTC. It translates to CASSPNPSGAGNYGYTF. The full variable domain, completed using reference TRBV18 and TRBJ1-2, is NAGVMQNPRHLVRRRGQEARLRCSPMKGHSHVYWYRQLPEEGLKFMVYLQKENIIDESGMPKERFSAEFPKEGPSILRIQQVVRGDSAAYFCASSPNPSGAGNYGYTFGSGTRLTVV.

The V call is TRBV5-1, the J call TRBJ2-7; weak D call: TRBD1 (5 bases). CDR1 is SGHRS and CDR2 is YFSETQ in the germline V gene. Trimming stripped 2 bases from V and 6 bases from J, with 9 bases between. The CDR3 covers 12 residues. The CDR3 is CASSFQGGEQYF. Written as DNA, the CDR3 is TGCGCCAGCAGCTTCCAGGGCGGCGAGCAGTACTTC.

The chain combines TRBV7-2 with TRBJ1-6, with D possibly TRBD1 on 6 matching bases. Germline V CDR1 and CDR2: SGHTA, FQGNSA. The V end lost 3 bases, the J end lost 0 bases, and 18 bases lay between the germline ends. This CDR3 is 19 amino acids long. The CDR3 DNA sequence: TGTGCCAGCAGCTTCGGGGGCGTGCGGGGGAGCTCCTATAATTCACCCCTCCACTTT. It translates to CASSFGGVRGSSYNSPLHF.

The chain employs TRBV27 and TRBJ2-3; perhaps TRBD1 as D (5 bases). The germline CDR1 and CDR2 sequences are MNHEY and SMNVEV (reference sequence). The V gene lost 8 bases and the J gene lost 5 bases, with 14 bases spanning the gap. The CDR3 contains 13 residues. The CDR3 DNA sequence: TGTGCCAGCTCCAGGACAAGCTTAGATACGCAGTATTTT. It codes for CASSRTSLDTQYF.

This rearrangement joins TRBV6-1 to TRBJ1-2; D perhaps matches TRBD1 (6 bases). The V and J ends lost 0 bases and 8 bases respectively, with 13 bases between them. This CDR3 has 14 residues. Per germline, CDR1 MNHNS and CDR2 SASEGT. The CDR3 is CASSEASGAGGYTF. DNA for the CDR3: TGTGCCAGCAGTGAAGCATCAGGGGCAGGGGGCTACACCTTC.

The rearrangement links TRBV30 to TRBJ2-2; 11 nucleotides match TRBD1. V shed 1 base, J shed 6 bases, and the junction held 4 bases outside the gene matches. Germline CDR1 and CDR2: GTSNPN and SVGIG (reference sequence). The CDR3 runs to 15 residues. CDR3 bases: TGTGCCTGGAGTGAACCGGGACAGGGGGCCGGGGAGCTGTTTTTT. Its translation is CAWSEPGQGAGELFF.

The rearrangement uses TRBV5-1 and TRBJ1-2; the D is unclear. Germline CDR1 and CDR2: SGHRS and YFSETQ. The V end was cut by 5 bases, the J end by 7 bases, with 18 bases between. The CDR3 contains 14 residues. The chain's CDR3 is CASRPLPGSGGYTF. For the CDR3, the DNA is TGCGCCAGCAGGCCCCTCCCGGGTAGTGGTGGCTACACCTTC.